This TCR beta chain emerged from a study of T cells after yellow fever vaccination. About the study: Preparation of fractions with low cell numbers was performed using SMART-Seq v4 Ultra Low Input.

With V trimmed by 1 base and J by 0 bases, 1 base remained unmatched. This CDR3 has 15 residues. CDR1 is SGHTA and CDR2 is FQGNSA in the germline V gene. This clonotype was seen ten or more times. The antigen is unknown. Study outcomes and limitations: Compared with primary, the secondary response was weaker and peaked at day 5, not 15. Among all clonotypes, a small share was observed in both CD4 and CD8 compartments. Re-detected after boosting: most primary clones, 96% of CD4 and roughly 88% of CD8.

TCRdb recomputed calls from the 5' RACE reads with MiXCR, one row per CDR3 protein. The sample has 100,000 to 150,000 distinct CDR3 sequences, approximately 14% seen once. This TCR came from a man aged 18 to 30 who received the YFV17D yellow fever vaccine. This specimen consisted of CD8+ T cells sorted from PBMCs, obtained 5 days after the yellow fever booster vaccination. This sequence joins TRBV7-2 and TRBJ2-7; TRBD2 matches 9 bases. CDR3 DNA: TGTGCCAGCAGCTTAGTAGCGGGGGCCTCCTACGAGCAGTACTTC. Amino acid sequence: CASSLVAGASYEQYF.